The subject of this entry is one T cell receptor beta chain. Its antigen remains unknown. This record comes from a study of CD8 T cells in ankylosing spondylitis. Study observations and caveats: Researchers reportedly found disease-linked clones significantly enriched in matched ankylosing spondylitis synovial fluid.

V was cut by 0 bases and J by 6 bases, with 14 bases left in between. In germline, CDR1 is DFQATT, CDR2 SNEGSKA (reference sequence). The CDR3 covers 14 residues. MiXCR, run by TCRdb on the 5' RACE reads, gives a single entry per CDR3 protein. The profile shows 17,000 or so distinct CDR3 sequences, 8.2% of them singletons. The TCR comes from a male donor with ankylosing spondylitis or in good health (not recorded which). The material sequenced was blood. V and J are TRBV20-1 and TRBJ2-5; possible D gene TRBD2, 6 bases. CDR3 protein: CSARDLRREKTQYF. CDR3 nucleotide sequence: TGCAGTGCTAGAGATCTGAGACGGGAGAAGACCCAGTACTTC.